Here is one TCR beta chain with its context. Its specificity is unknown. The data were produced by immunoSEQ multiplex PCR, yet TCRdb's version contains in-frame clones alone and is incomplete. The sample contains 40,000 to 50,000 clones, 91% of which appear only once. The data belong to a study of Tregs in tolerant kidney transplant recipients. The study's findings and limits: Activated donor B cell expansion appeared to reveal the most relevant donor-specific TCRbeta repertoire. Few patients were studied, so findings need validation in larger groups.

Thawed PBMCs were FACS-sorted into unstimulated CD4+CD25+CD127- regulatory T cells, CD4+CD25- non-regulatory cells, CD4 and CD8 cells. Thawed PBMCs were rested overnight at 37°C with around 180 IU/ml IL-2 before regulatory T cell sorting. This CDR3 region has 15 residues. In germline, CDR1 is SGHRS, CDR2 YFSETQ. V was clipped by 5 bases and J by 2 bases; unmatched bases: 9. The chain uses TRBV5-1 and TRBJ1-2; TRBD1 agrees at 7 bases. Sequencing was carried out using Tregs from blood. This receptor was identified in a human donor in good health. This CDR3 is CASRPDRARNYGYTF. The CDR3 DNA reads TGCGCCAGCAGACCAGACAGGGCACGAAACTATGGCTACACCTTC.